The 28 T cell receptor beta chains given below trace back to one sample, sequenced in a study of tumor T cells in aggressive B-cell lymphoma. The table came from immunoSEQ multiplex PCR; TCRdb's copy has only in-frame clones and leaves some out. The sample consists of more than 7,000 clones, 85% of them appearing once. Sequences were obtained from tumor tissue. All receptors derive from an adult with diffuse large B cell lymphoma.

This clone was counted only a few times. V and J are TRBV9 and TRBJ1-5, with 10 bases matching TRBD1. Germline V gene sequence: CDR1 SGDLS, CDR2 YYNGEE. The CDR3 length is 16 residues. The V segment lost 4 bases and the J segment 2 bases; nucleotides outside the gene matches: 6. The CDR3 loop is CASSLGTGDGNQPQHF. DNA of the CDR3: TGTGCCAGCAGCTTAGGGACAGGGGACGGCAATCAGCCCCAGCATTTT.

Only a few counts were recorded for this clone. CDR3 DNA: TGCAGCGTAGACACGTATGCTGACGAGCAGTACTTC. Amino acids: CSVDTYADEQYF. The chain carries TRBV29-1 and TRBJ2-7; no clear D. Germline loops: CDR1 SQVTM, CDR2 ANQGSEA. The V gene lost 6 bases and the J gene lost 5 bases, with 14 bases spanning the gap. The CDR3 consists of 12 residues.

J is TRBJ2-2 and V is TRBV9; D remains unclear. Trimming cost V 4 bases and J 5 bases, with 6 bases left between them. Looked up from germline, CDR1 is SGDLS and CDR2 is YYNGEE. The CDR3 is made up of 12 amino acids. The CDR3 region has the DNA TGTGCCAGCAGCTTTAGTACCGGGGAGCTGTTTTTT. Translation gives CASSFSTGELFF. The whole variable domain, filled in from reference TRBV9 and TRBJ2-2, reads DSGVTQTPKHLITATGQRVTLRCSPRSGDLSVYWYQQSLDQGLQFLIQYYNGEERAKGNILERFSAQQFPDLHSELNLSSLELGDSALYFCASSFSTGELFFGEGSRLTVL.

The rearrangement joins TRBV2 to TRBJ2-7; 13 bases map to TRBD2. The CDR3 totals 12 residues. Germline CDR1 SNHLY, CDR2 FYNNEI. V gave up 7 bases and J gave up 12 bases; unmatched junction bases: 6. The CDR3 sequence is CASKRTSGGSYF. CDR3 nucleotide sequence: TGTGCCAGCAAAAGGACTAGCGGGGGATCGTACTTC. Full variable domain (remainder filled in from reference TRBV2 and TRBJ2-7): EPEVTQTPSHQVTQMGQEVILRCVPISNHLYFYWYRQILGQKVEFLVSFYNNEISEKSEIFDDQFSVERPDGSNFTLKIRSTKLEDSAMYFCASKRTSGGSYFGPGTRLTVT.

Notes on this clone: Distinct nucleotide sequences in the sample also encode this CDR3. The V gene is TRBV4-3, the J gene TRBJ2-3, with a possible D match to TRBD1 (6 bases). The V end was cut by 0 bases, the J end by 8 bases, with 36 bases between. The germline gives CDR1 LGHNA, CDR2 YSLEER. This CDR3 is built from 22 residues. The CDR3 sequence: CASSQEGLAAGEHSPPSGTQYF. In nucleotides, the CDR3 is TGCGCCAGCAGCCAAGAAGGCCTCGCGGCAGGGGAACATTCTCCACCTTCAGGTACGCAGTATTTT.

Here the CDR3 reads CASSSVGQGAEKLFF. DNA for the CDR3: TGTGCCAGCAGCTCCGTAGGACAGGGGGCGGAAAAACTGTTTTTT. The V call is TRBV11-2, the J call TRBJ1-4, with 11 bases identical to TRBD1. V gave up 4 bases and J gave up 8 bases; unmatched junction bases: 6. The CDR3 length is 15 residues. CDR1 is SGHAT, CDR2 FQNNGV, per germline. The full variable domain, completed using reference TRBV11-2 and TRBJ1-4, is EAGVAQSPRYKIIEKRQSVAFWCNPISGHATLYWYQQILGQGPKLLIQFQNNGVVDDSQLPKDRFSAERLKGVDSTLKIQPAKLEDSAVYLCASSSVGQGAEKLFFGSGTQLSVL.

V is TRBV2 and J is TRBJ1-5; D is perhaps TRBD1 (5 bases). Germline CDR1 reads SNHLY; CDR2 reads FYNNEI. Trimming took 3 bases from V and 7 from J, leaving 13 bases between them. The CDR3 contains 14 residues. DNA for the CDR3: TGTGCCAGCAGTGAGGTCAGGGTCGACCAGCCCCAGCATTTT. Residues: CASSEVRVDQPQHF.

V and J are TRBV7-6 and TRBJ2-3, with D perhaps matching TRBD2 (6 bases). V gave up 5 bases and J gave up 2 bases, with 14 bases separating them. Germline V gene lookup returns CDR1 SGHVS and CDR2 FNYEAQ. This CDR3 has 15 residues. CDR3 protein: CASSPGRGYTDTQYF. The DNA for the CDR3 is TGTGCCAGCAGCCCGGGTCGGGGGTACACAGATACGCAGTATTTT.

The V call is TRBV9, the J call TRBJ2-1; 8 bases map to TRBD1. Germline-derived CDR1 and CDR2 are SGDLS and YYNGEE. The V gene end was trimmed by 4 bases and the J gene end by 4 bases; junction bases not matched to a gene: 7. The CDR3 runs to 15 residues. CDR3 DNA: TGTGCCAGCAGCCTAACAGGGGGGATATACAATGAGCAGTTCTTC. Protein sequence: CASSLTGGIYNEQFF.

The V and J genes are TRBV6-5 and TRBJ1-5; D is undetermined. With 0 bases removed from V and 6 bases from J, the gap between germline ends came to 6 bases. The V gene's germline CDR1 is MNHEY and CDR2 SVGAGI. The CDR3 is 13 residues long. The CDR3 nucleotides read TGTGCCAGCAGTTACTCTACGGGTCAGCCCCAGCATTTT. Translating gives CASSYSTGQPQHF.

V is TRBV15 and J is TRBJ2-6; D is possibly TRBD1 (5 bases). CDR3 length: 15 amino acids. Deletions cut 4 bases from V and 4 bases from J, with 11 bases between. The germline gives CDR1 LNHNV, CDR2 YYDKDF (reference sequence). CDR3 protein: CATSTRQSGANVLTF. The DNA for the CDR3 is TGTGCCACCAGCACCCGACAGTCCGGGGCCAACGTCCTGACTTTC.

J is TRBJ1-3 and V is TRBV30, with D possibly TRBD1 on 6 matching bases. V was clipped by 4 bases and J by 7 bases, with 17 bases between them. Germline V CDR1 and CDR2: GTSNPN, SVGIG (reference sequence). The CDR3 consists of 14 residues. The CDR3 reads CAWTAPDSRNTIYF. CDR3 bases: TGTGCCTGGACTGCTCCGGACAGTCGTAACACCATATATTTT.

The chain carries TRBV5-1 and TRBJ2-1; TRBD2 agrees at 13 bases. The V segment lost 0 bases and the J segment 3 bases; nucleotides outside the gene matches: 3. CDR1 is SGHRS and CDR2 is YFSETQ in the germline V gene. The CDR3 has 17 residues. The CDR3 nucleotides are TGCGCCAGCAGCTTGGGACTAGCGGGGGGCGACTACAATGAGCAGTTCTTC. It is translated as CASSLGLAGGDYNEQFF.

The chain has TRBV6-5 and TRBJ2-1; D possibly corresponds to TRBD1 (5 bases). Germline V lookup: CDR1 MNHEY, CDR2 SVGAGI. The length of the CDR3 is 13 residues. The V end was cut by 6 bases, the J end by 6 bases, with 12 bases between. This CDR3 reads CASSPRQTNEQFF. The CDR3 nucleotides read TGTGCCAGCAGCCCCAGACAGACCAATGAGCAGTTCTTC.

CDR3 DNA sequence: TGCGCCAGCAGCTTGGGCGGGGGGGAATACAATGAGCAGTTCTTC. Its translation is CASSLGGGEYNEQFF. This rearrangement joins TRBV5-1 to TRBJ2-1; 9 bases agree with TRBD2. This CDR3 contains 15 residues. Germline V gene sequence: CDR1 SGHRS, CDR2 YFSETQ. The trim removed 0 bases at V and 4 bases at J, leaving 2 bases unmatched.

The chain recombines TRBV6-7 with TRBJ2-1; 7 nucleotides align to TRBD1. TRBV6-7 is an open reading frame whose function is uncertain. This CDR3 is 18 amino acids long. The J segment lost 6 bases and the V segment lost 0 bases, leaving 14 bases of the junction unmatched. CDR3 nucleotide sequence: TGTGCCAGCAGTTACTCGAAGGCTTGGACAGGTCTTCGCAATGAGCAGTTCTTC. It yields the protein CASSYSKAWTGLRNEQFF.

The chain carries TRBV28 and TRBJ2-3, with 11 bases lining up with TRBD2. The germline CDR1 and CDR2 sequences are MDHEN and SYDVKM. The V and J ends lost 2 bases and 2 bases, in that order; junction bases with no gene match: 6. The CDR3 contains 17 residues. CDR3 sequence reads: CASSLGGLAALTDTQYF. CDR3 in DNA: TGTGCCAGCAGTTTAGGGGGACTAGCGGCCCTCACAGATACGCAGTATTTT.

Note on this clone: At one of its ends the junction is not consistent with the germline gene, which may arise from a read error. This chain links TRBV23-1 with TRBJ1-2; D uncertain. TRBV23-1 is placed among ORFs of uncertain function. This CDR3 has 12 residues. CDR3 DNA: TGCGCCAGCACCTTAAAGCGGACCGCGTGCGCCTTC. Translating it yields CASTLKRTACAF.

The chain has TRBV6-5 and TRBJ1-1; D possibly corresponds to TRBD1 (5 bases). In germline, CDR1 is MNHEY, CDR2 SVGAGI. CDR3 size: 15 residues. V was cut by 5 bases and J by 0 bases, with 13 bases left in between. The CDR3 DNA reads TGTGCCAGCAGTCCACAGACAGTTATGAACACTGAAGCTTTCTTT. Protein product: CASSPQTVMNTEAFF.

This chain joins TRBV13 and TRBJ2-2; 8 bases align to TRBD1. Germline CDR1 is PRHDT and CDR2 is FYEKMQ (reference sequence). The CDR3 is 15 amino acids. V gave up 2 bases and J gave up 5 bases; unmatched junction bases: 4. CDR3 bases: TGTGCCAGCAGCTTACGGACAGGGTGGACCGGGGAGCTGTTTTTT. Its protein is CASSLRTGWTGELFF.

V and J are TRBV28 and TRBJ1-4; D is unresolved. This CDR3 is 17 amino acids long. Trimming took 5 bases from V and 0 from J, leaving 16 bases between them. Germline V lookup: CDR1 MDHEN, CDR2 SYDVKM. CDR3 loop: CASSPPGSRATNEKLFF. In DNA, the CDR3 is TGTGCCAGCAGTCCCCCCGGGTCCCGTGCAACTAATGAAAAACTGTTTTTT.

The chain uses TRBV13 and TRBJ2-3; D is possibly TRBD2 (6 bases). V was pared by 5 bases and J by 4 bases, with 19 bases between. CDR3 size: 16 residues. Germline loops: CDR1 PRHDT, CDR2 FYEKMQ (reference sequence). CDR3 residues: CASSRRDRSPSDTQYF. The CDR3 DNA reads TGTGCCAGCAGCCGGAGGGACCGTTCCCCCTCAGATACGCAGTATTTT.

V and J are TRBV7-3 and TRBJ2-1, with D possibly being TRBD2 (5 bases). The CDR3 has 16 residues. Deletions cut 1 base from V and 5 bases from J, with 15 bases between. CDR1 and CDR2 from the germline V gene are SGHTA and FQGTGA. CDR3 sequence: CASSLNSFGVDNEQFF. CDR3 sequence (DNA): TGTGCCAGCAGCTTAAATAGTTTCGGGGTGGACAATGAGCAGTTCTTC.

V usage is TRBV4-3 and J usage is TRBJ1-4; 7 bases align to TRBD1. CDR1 and CDR2 (germline): LGHNA, YSLEER. This CDR3 spans 16 amino acids. Losses at the gene ends were 3 bases for V and 1 base for J; bases not matched to a gene: 5. CDR3 bases: TGCGCCAGCAGCCAGAGACAGGGAGGAACTAATGAAAAACTGTTTTTT. Translation: CASSQRQGGTNEKLFF.

The rearrangement links TRBV7-3 to TRBJ2-5; D is perhaps TRBD1 (7 bases). Trimming removed 2 bases from V and 4 bases from J, with 11 bases in between. The CDR3 consists of 14 residues. Germline CDR1 and CDR2: SGHTA and FQGTGA. The CDR3 loop is CASSLGGTVETQYF. In DNA form, the CDR3 reads TGTGCCAGCAGCTTAGGAGGGACAGTAGAGACCCAGTACTTC. Filled out from reference TRBV7-3 and TRBJ2-5, the complete variable domain reads GAGVSQTPSNKVTEKGKYVELRCDPISGHTALYWYRQSLGQGPEFLIYFQGTGAADDSGLPNDRFFAVRPEGSVSTLKIQRTERGDSAVYLCASSLGGTVETQYFGPGTRLLVL.

The chain joins TRBV18 to TRBJ2-5; 11 nucleotides agree with TRBD2. This CDR3 comprises 15 residues. Germline values: CDR1 KGHSH, CDR2 LQKENI. J gave up 1 base and V 5 bases, and 3 bases lay outside the gene matches. This CDR3 reads CASSSLAGGQETQYF. CDR3 DNA sequence: TGTGCCAGCTCATCTCTAGCGGGGGGCCAAGAGACCCAGTACTTC.

This clone was detected only a few times. V is TRBV18 and J is TRBJ2-2, with D possibly being TRBD2 (5 bases). Germline loops: CDR1 KGHSH, CDR2 LQKENI. This CDR3 comprises 13 residues. The V and J ends lost 3 bases and 7 bases respectively, with 9 bases between them. For the CDR3, the DNA is TGTGCCAGCTCACCCGGGGTCGACGGGGAGCTGTTTTTT. It translates to CASSPGVDGELFF.

The chain couples TRBV27 to TRBJ2-1; 8 bases are a match to TRBD2. Trimming cost V 4 bases and J 6 bases; bases outside gene matches: 5. This CDR3 region has 14 residues. CDR1 MNHEY and CDR2 SMNVEV come from the germline V gene (reference sequence). CDR3 nucleotide sequence: TGTGCCAGCAGTTATGACGGGGGGGTCAATGAGCAGTTCTTC. Protein product: CASSYDGGVNEQFF.